These T cell receptor beta chains were read from a single sample in a study of control samples from healthy donors and cancer patients. Generated by immunoSEQ multiplex PCR, the TCRdb table keeps only in-frame clones and is missing some. Among about 150,000 clones listed, approximately 93% were seen once. Source material: blood. These receptors were collected from a man aged 35 to 55 in good health. Both conserved end residues are part of each CDR3. The D gene is left open where the match is weak. Clone size is given for some rows only: seen once, a few or many times, or a class if the clone is expanded.

length: 13
D: -
J: TRBJ1-5
V: TRBV19
size: -
CDR3: CASSWTVNQPQHF
DNA: TGTGCCAGTAGTTGGACAGTTAATCAGCCCCAGCATTTT

length: 12
D: -
J: TRBJ1-4
V: TRBV10-2
size: -
CDR3: CASSQGSEKLFF
DNA: TGCGCCAGCTCCCAGGGGTCTGAAAAACTGTTTTTT

length: 13
D: -
J: TRBJ2-7
V: TRBV11-2
size: -
CDR3: CASSPGMSYEQYF
DNA: TGTGCCAGCAGCCCCGGGATGTCCTACGAGCAGTACTTC

length: 13
D: TRBD1
J: TRBJ1-2
V: TRBV7-8
size: -
CDR3: CASSLEQGRGYTF
DNA: TGTGCCAGCAGCTTAGAACAGGGGCGCGGCTACACCTTC

length: 12
D: -
J: TRBJ2-1
V: TRBV29-1
size: -
CDR3: CSVSIPGDEQFF
DNA: TGCAGCGTCTCTATCCCGGGGGATGAGCAGTTCTTC

length: 15
D: TRBD1
J: TRBJ2-3
V: TRBV11-3
size: -
CDR3: CASSVGQGDTDTQYF
DNA: TGTGCCAGCAGCGTGGGACAGGGGGACACAGATACGCAGTATTTT

length: 16
D: -
J: TRBJ1-3
V: TRBV27
size: -
CDR3: CASSFWPQRTGNTIYF
DNA: TGTGCCAGCAGTTTTTGGCCGCAGCGGACTGGAAACACCATATATTTT

length: 15
D: TRBD1
J: TRBJ1-2
V: TRBV6-5
size: -
CDR3: CAGGRTGGGIYGYTF
DNA: TGTGCCGGGGGGCGGACAGGGGGCGGCATATATGGCTACACCTTC

length: 14
D: TRBD1
J: TRBJ2-7
V: TRBV5-1
size: -
CDR3: CASSPTGNPYEQYF
DNA: TGCGCCAGCAGCCCGACAGGGAATCCCTACGAGCAGTACTTC

length: 16
D: -
J: TRBJ2-1
V: TRBV4-1
size: -
CDR3: CASSLSGTGGRDEQFF
DNA: TGCGCCAGCAGCCTCTCAGGGACGGGGGGCCGGGATGAGCAGTTCTTC

length: 15
D: -
J: TRBJ1-2
V: TRBV5-4
size: -
CDR3: CASSLEQGRGNGYTF
DNA: TGTGCCAGCAGCTTGGAACAGGGACGCGGCAATGGCTACACCTTC

length: 15
D: -
J: TRBJ2-7
V: TRBV6-2/TRBV6-3
size: -
CDR3: CASSYSGTFSYEQYF
DNA: TGTGCCAGCAGTTACTCGGGGACCTTCTCCTACGAGCAGTACTTC

length: 17
D: TRBD1
J: TRBJ1-1
V: TRBV10-3
size: once
CDR3: CAISEGTGGISGTEAFF
DNA: TGTGCCATCAGTGAAGGGACAGGGGGGATTTCGGGCACTGAAGCTTTCTTT

length: 15
D: -
J: TRBJ2-7
V: TRBV9
size: -
CDR3: CASARGVPPRHEQYF
DNA: TGTGCCAGCGCCCGAGGGGTTCCCCCGCGCCACGAGCAGTACTTC

length: 19
D: TRBD2
J: TRBJ2-1
V: TRBV7-2
size: -
CDR3: CASGLPPGTSGSGGNEQFF
DNA: TGTGCCAGCGGTTTACCCCCGGGGACCAGTGGTAGCGGGGGTAATGAGCAGTTCTTC

length: 14
D: -
J: TRBJ2-1
V: TRBV11-2
size: -
CDR3: CASSLTGSRHEQFF
DNA: TGTGCCAGCAGCTTGACAGGCTCGAGGCATGAGCAGTTCTTC

length: 13
D: -
J: TRBJ1-5
V: TRBV12-3/TRBV12-4
size: -
CDR3: CASSAGPNQPQHF
DNA: TGTGCCAGCAGTGCAGGGCCAAATCAGCCCCAGCATTTT

length: 15
D: -
J: TRBJ2-3
V: TRBV11-2
size: -
CDR3: CASSPRGGYADTQYF
DNA: TGTGCCAGCAGCCCGCGTGGGGGCTACGCAGATACGCAGTATTTT

length: 18
D: -
J: TRBJ1-6
V: TRBV6-2/TRBV6-3
size: -
CDR3: CASSYSAVFSSYNSPLHF
DNA: TGTGCCAGCAGTTACTCGGCAGTCTTCAGCTCCTATAATTCACCCCTCCACTTT

length: 13
D: -
J: TRBJ1-2
V: TRBV30
size: -
CDR3: CAWSDAGHNGYTF
DNA: TGTGCCTGGAGTGATGCAGGCCACAATGGCTACACCTTC

length: 15
D: -
J: TRBJ1-1
V: TRBV4-1
size: -
CDR3: CASSPEAGLQVEAFF
DNA: TGCGCCAGCAGCCCTGAGGCTGGGCTTCAGGTTGAAGCTTTCTTT

length: 14
D: -
J: TRBJ2-7
V: TRBV3-1/TRBV3-2
size: -
CDR3: CASSQAQGTYEQYF
DNA: TGTGCCAGCAGCCAAGCCCAGGGGACCTACGAGCAGTACTTC

length: 15
D: -
J: TRBJ1-6
V: TRBV3-1/TRBV3-2
size: -
CDR3: CASSQGGLGNSPLHF
DNA: TGTGCCAGCAGCCAAGGGGGCTTGGGGAATTCACCCCTCCACTTT

length: 14
D: -
J: TRBJ1-3
V: TRBV7-9
size: -
CDR3: CASSLGTGGGTIYF
DNA: TGTGCCAGCAGCCTAGGGACCGGAGGGGGCACCATATATTTT

length: 14
D: TRBD1
J: TRBJ1-2
V: TRBV11-2
size: -
CDR3: CASRAGGGAYGYTF
DNA: TGTGCCAGCAGGGCAGGGGGAGGAGCCTATGGCTACACCTTC

length: 17
D: TRBD1
J: TRBJ1-4
V: TRBV6-6
size: -
CDR3: CASSHLPGQAENEKLFF
DNA: TGTGCCAGCAGTCACCTCCCTGGACAGGCGGAAAATGAAAAACTGTTTTTT